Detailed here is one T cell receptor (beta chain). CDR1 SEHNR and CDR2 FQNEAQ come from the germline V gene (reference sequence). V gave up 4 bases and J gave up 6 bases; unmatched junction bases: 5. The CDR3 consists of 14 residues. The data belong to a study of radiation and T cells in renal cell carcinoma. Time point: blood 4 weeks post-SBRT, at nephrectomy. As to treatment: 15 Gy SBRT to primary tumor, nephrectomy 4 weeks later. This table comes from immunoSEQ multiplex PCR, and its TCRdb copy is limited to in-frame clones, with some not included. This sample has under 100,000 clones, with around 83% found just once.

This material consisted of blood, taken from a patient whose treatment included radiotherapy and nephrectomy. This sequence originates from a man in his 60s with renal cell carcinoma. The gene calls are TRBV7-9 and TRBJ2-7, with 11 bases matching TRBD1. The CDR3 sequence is CASSSSDRGREQYF. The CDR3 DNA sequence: TGTGCCAGCAGCTCCTCGGACAGGGGGCGCGAGCAGTACTTC.